What follows are 27 T cell receptor beta chains derived from one specimen sequenced in a study of cytomegalovirus exposure and HLA in healthy donors. PCR amplification relied on 60 Vbeta primers (plus 13 Jbeta primers). The method was immunoSEQ multiplex PCR; TCRdb's version includes in-frame clones alone and lacks a portion of them. The table lists roughly 120,000 clones, around 62% of them singletons. Sequencing used PBMCs. The receptors here all came from a woman in her forties in good health and CMV-seropositive.

This clone was seen more than once but under ten times. The chain recombines TRBV30 with TRBJ1-6; D possibly corresponds to TRBD1 (6 bases). Germline V lookup: CDR1 GTSNPN, CDR2 SVGIG (reference sequence). The CDR3 consists of 12 residues. Between the trimmed V and J ends, which lost 3 bases and 9 bases, there was a span of 9 bases. This CDR3 is CAWRTGSSPLHF. The CDR3 DNA reads TGTGCCTGGAGGACAGGTAGTTCACCCCTCCACTTT.

This clone was detected only a few times. This chain uses TRBV7-9 with TRBJ2-1; 7 bases align to TRBD2. The ends lost 3 bases at V and 9 bases at J; junction bases unmatched: 11. The CDR3 contains 15 residues. CDR1 is SEHNR and CDR2 is FQNEAQ in the germline V gene (reference sequence). CDR3 region: CASSFGLDLTLEQFF. The CDR3 bases are TGTGCCAGCAGCTTCGGACTAGACTTAACCCTTGAGCAGTTCTTC. The variable domain in full, with the rest retrieved from reference TRBV7-9 and TRBJ2-1, is DTGVSQNPRHKITKRGQNVTFRCDPISEHNRLYWYRQTLGQGPEFLTYFQNEAQLEKSRLLSDRFSAERPKGSFSTLEIQRTEQGDSAMYLCASSFGLDLTLEQFFGPGTRLTVL.

V usage is TRBV28 and J usage is TRBJ2-5; TRBD2 agrees at 13 bases. The closer fit of TRBJ2-7 to the DNA end suggests the J call may be wrong. This CDR3 is built from 15 residues. Looked up from germline, CDR1 is MDHEN and CDR2 is SYDVKM. This CDR3 is CASRLAGGPSYEQYF. In nucleotides, the CDR3 is TGTGCCAGCAGACTAGCGGGAGGGCCCTCCTACGAGCAGTACTTC.

The sample holds a few counts of this clone. The V gene is TRBV19, the J gene TRBJ1-1, with D possibly being TRBD1 (6 bases). Deletions cut 7 bases from V and 7 bases from J, with 16 bases between. CDR3 length equals 13 residues. Germline V gene sequence: CDR1 LNHDA, CDR2 SQIVND (reference sequence). CDR3 residues: CASIRGGSYEAFF. In DNA, the CDR3 is TGTGCCAGTATCAGGGGCGGCAGCTATGAAGCTTTCTTT.

This clone was seen only a few times. The chain uses TRBV19 and TRBJ1-1; D might be TRBD1 (6 bases). The CDR3 has 15 amino acids. V was clipped by 5 bases and J by 4 bases, with 17 bases between them. Looked up from germline, CDR1 is LNHDA and CDR2 is SQIVND (reference sequence). Here the CDR3 DNA reads TGTGCCAGTAGTGTCACAGGGAATTTGGCCACTGAAGCTTTCTTT. Translation gives CASSVTGNLATEAFF. Based on the CDR3 plus reference TRBV19 and TRBJ1-1, the full variable domain is DGGITQSPKYLFRKEGQNVTLSCEQNLNHDAMYWYRQDPGQGLRLIYYSQIVNDFQKGDIAEGYSVSREKKESFPLTVTSAQKNPTAFYLCASSVTGNLATEAFFGQGTRLTVV.

A word on this clone: Germline and junction disagree at one end, which may indicate a read error. The chain combines TRBV20-1 with TRBJ2-5, with D perhaps TRBD2 (5 bases). This CDR3 has 10 residues. Germline lookup yields CDR1 DFQATT and CDR2 SNEGSKA (reference sequence). For the CDR3, the DNA is TGCAGTGCTCTGTGGGAGACTCAGTACTTC. Translating gives CSALWETQYF.

This clone was observed a handful of times. The chain has TRBV5-6 and TRBJ2-3, with a weak D call TRBD2 (5 bases). Trimming pared 7 bases from V and 2 bases from J, leaving 14 bases between. The CDR3 runs 14 residues. The germline V gene has CDR1 SGHDT and CDR2 YYEEEE. As DNA, the CDR3 is TGTGCCAGCGGGAGAGGTCAGTTCACAGATACGCAGTATTTT. Translated, it gives CASGRGQFTDTQYF.

The V and J genes are TRBV30 and TRBJ2-3; 7 bases fit TRBD2. CDR3 length: 14 residues. In germline, CDR1 is GTSNPN, CDR2 SVGIG (reference sequence). V lost 4 bases to trimming and J lost 0 bases; unmatched junction nucleotides: 4. Here the CDR3 DNA reads TGTGCCTGGACTACGGGACTAAGCACAGATACGCAGTATTTT. Protein sequence: CAWTTGLSTDTQYF.

The J gene is TRBJ2-1, the V gene TRBV11-2; D is perhaps TRBD2 (6 bases). Germline-derived CDR1 and CDR2 are SGHAT and FQNNGV. The V gene lost 5 bases and the J gene lost 5 bases, with 19 bases spanning the gap. The CDR3 extends over 16 amino acids. This CDR3 is CASSPLMAGINNEQFF. The DNA of the CDR3 is TGTGCCAGCAGCCCCCTCATGGCGGGAATCAACAATGAGCAGTTCTTC.

The chain joins TRBV7-2 to TRBJ2-1; D gene unclear. V was cut by 3 bases and J by 3 bases, with 9 bases left in between. The CDR3 contains 14 residues. Germline CDR1 and CDR2: SGHTA and FQGNSA. The CDR3 DNA follows: TGTGCCAGCAGCTTTTTTTCACTCTACAATGAGCAGTTCTTC. Amino acid sequence: CASSFFSLYNEQFF.

CDR3 coding DNA: TGTGCCAGCAGTCCCGGGACAGGGGGCGCGGAAGGCGAAAAACTGTTTTTT. It translates to CASSPGTGGAEGEKLFF. This chain connects TRBV5-4 to TRBJ1-4; 12 bases line up with TRBD1. Germline V gene lookup returns CDR1 SGHNT and CDR2 YYREEE (reference sequence). The V segment lost 5 bases and the J segment 8 bases; nucleotides outside the gene matches: 13. The CDR3 has 17 amino acids. Full variable domain (remainder filled in from reference TRBV5-4 and TRBJ1-4): ETGVTQSPTHLIKTRGQQVTLRCSSQSGHNTVSWYQQALGQGPQFIFQYYREEENGRGNFPPRFSGLQFPNYSSELNVNALELDDSALYLCASSPGTGGAEGEKLFFGSGTQLSVL.

On this clone itself: The sample has other DNA sequences that encode this CDR3 too. The genes are TRBV7-2 and TRBJ2-7; 7 positions agree with TRBD1. Per germline, CDR1 SGHTA and CDR2 FQGNSA. This CDR3 has 13 residues. The V gene end was trimmed by 4 bases and the J gene end by 4 bases; junction bases not matched to a gene: 4. The CDR3 sequence: CASSSSTGYEQYF. The CDR3 DNA reads TGTGCCAGCAGCTCATCGACAGGGTACGAGCAGTACTTC.

The chain is built from TRBV7-9 and TRBJ2-2; D is undetermined. Germline loops: CDR1 SEHNR, CDR2 FQNEAQ (reference sequence). Trimming removed 1 base from V and 5 bases from J, with 5 bases in between. The CDR3 runs to 13 residues. As DNA, the CDR3 is TGTGCCAGCAGCTTAGTGTATACCGGGGAGCTGTTTTTT. Protein: CASSLVYTGELFF.

The V gene is TRBV27, the J gene TRBJ2-3, with D maybe TRBD2 (5 bases). V lost 4 bases and J 4 bases, leaving 9 bases between the germline ends. This CDR3 has 13 residues. Germline CDR1 is MNHEY and CDR2 is SMNVEV (reference sequence). In DNA, the CDR3 is TGTGCCAGCAGTTCCGGACTCTCAGATACGCAGTATTTT. Translating it yields CASSSGLSDTQYF.

This clone is labeled medium-sized. The chain links TRBV4-3 to TRBJ2-6; 8 bases are a match to TRBD1. Per germline, CDR1 LGHNA and CDR2 YSLEER. The CDR3 is 16 residues long. The V and J ends lost 1 base and 1 base, in that order; junction bases with no gene match: 0. CDR3 bases: TGCGCCAGCAGCCAAGGGACAGGGTCTGGGGCCAACGTCCTGACTTTC. Amino acids: CASSQGTGSGANVLTF.

This chain joins TRBV6-6 and TRBJ2-5, with D possibly being TRBD2 (5 bases). V was trimmed by 4 bases and J by 5 bases, leaving 17 bases between them. Germline V CDR1 and CDR2: MNHNY, SVGAGI (reference sequence). The length of the CDR3 is 15 residues. CDR3 DNA sequence: TGTGCCAGCAGTTCACCCGGGCGAAGAGGGGAGACCCAGTACTTC. This sequence encodes CASSSPGRRGETQYF.

The CDR3 DNA reads TGTGCCTGGAGTGTCGGGGTTGAGTATGGCTACACCTTC. Protein product: CAWSVGVEYGYTF. The genes are TRBV30 and TRBJ1-2; D not certain. The CDR3 covers 13 residues. Trimming cost V 0 bases and J 5 bases, with 10 bases left between them. Germline V CDR1 and CDR2: GTSNPN, SVGIG (reference sequence). The complete variable domain, with remaining parts taken from reference TRBV30 and TRBJ1-2, reads SQTIHQWPATLVQPVGSPLSLECTVEGTSNPNLYWYRQAAGRGLQLLFYSVGIGQISSEVPQNLSASRPQDRQFILSSKKLLLSDSGFYLCAWSVGVEYGYTFGSGTRLTVV.

V and J are TRBV7-2 and TRBJ2-1, with 7 nucleotides matching TRBD1. V dropped 2 bases and J dropped 4; count of bases not matched to a gene: 8. CDR1 is SGHTA, CDR2 FQGNSA, per germline. The CDR3 has 16 residues. The chain's CDR3 is CASSLYGTDSYNEQFF. The DNA of the CDR3 is TGTGCCAGCAGCTTATATGGGACAGATAGTTACAATGAGCAGTTCTTC.

This chain uses TRBV18 with TRBJ1-1; no reliable D call. Germline V gene lookup returns CDR1 KGHSH and CDR2 LQKENI. V lost 1 base, J lost 1 base, and 10 bases lay in between. The CDR3 extends over 15 amino acids. The CDR3 coding sequence is TGTGCCAGCTCACCACTCGGGGATGCGAACACTGAAGCTTTCTTT. Translating gives CASSPLGDANTEAFF.

This clone has just one count. The CDR3 is CAISESSRRITYEQYF. In nucleotides, the CDR3 is TGTGCCATCAGTGAGTCGTCCAGAAGAATTACCTACGAGCAGTACTTC. The gene calls are TRBV10-3 and TRBJ2-7; D unresolved. There are 16 residues in the CDR3. V lost 0 bases and J lost 2, with 14 bases in between. CDR1 and CDR2 (germline): ENHRY, SYGVKD.

The gene calls are TRBV7-9 and TRBJ2-7, with a possible D match to TRBD2 (6 bases). V dropped 0 bases and J dropped 2 bases, with 14 bases sitting between them. Per germline, CDR1 SEHNR and CDR2 FQNEAQ (reference sequence). CDR3 length: 16 amino acids. The CDR3 region is CASSLAVGRGPYEQYF. As DNA, the CDR3 is TGTGCCAGCAGCTTAGCGGTGGGGCGGGGACCCTACGAGCAGTACTTC.

This clone showed up just once. In DNA, the CDR3 is TGTGCCAGCACCGAGACCCGGGAGGGCGGCACAGATACGCAGTATTTT. Encoded protein: CASTETREGGTDTQYF. The V gene is TRBV7-9, the J gene TRBJ2-3; TRBD2 matches 8 bases. V lost 7 bases and J lost 1; bases outside the gene matches: 10. Germline CDR1 and CDR2: SEHNR and FQNEAQ (reference sequence). There are 16 residues in the CDR3.

The J gene is TRBJ2-7, the V gene TRBV5-6, with 7 bases identical to TRBD1. CDR1 is SGHDT and CDR2 is YYEEEE in the germline V gene. V trimming: 3 bases; J trimming: 7 bases; junction bases outside the gene matches: 10. CDR3 length: 14 amino acids. The CDR3 nucleotides read TGTGCCAGCAGCTACGGGACAGTACGACGAGAGCAGTACTTC. Translating gives CASSYGTVRREQYF.

The V call is TRBV27, the J call TRBJ2-7; 7 positions match TRBD2. CDR3 length equals 14 residues. Germline V gives CDR1 MNHEY, CDR2 SMNVEV (reference sequence). J gave up 3 bases and V 0 bases, and 2 bases lay outside the gene matches. Here the CDR3 DNA reads TGTGCCAGCAGTTTATCGGGGACTAACTACGAGCAGTACTTC. This encodes CASSLSGTNYEQYF.

This clone is a singleton in its sample. The rearrangement joins TRBV5-6 to TRBJ2-1, with 9 bases aligning to TRBD1. Germline CDR1 is SGHDT and CDR2 is YYEEEE. CDR3 size: 15 residues. Trimming cost V 5 bases and J 7 bases; bases outside gene matches: 10. For the CDR3, the DNA is TGTGCCAGCAGACTTGACAGGGGGGGTTGGAATGAGCAGTTCTTC. Translating it yields CASRLDRGGWNEQFF.

The chain has TRBV7-2 and TRBJ1-5; TRBD1 matches at 7 bases. Germline V gene sequence: CDR1 SGHTA, CDR2 FQGNSA. After removal of 5 bases from V and 7 bases from J, the junction contained 17 bases not matched to a gene. The CDR3 is made up of 17 amino acids. This chain's CDR3 is CASSSDREHLAGQPQHF. The CDR3 nucleotides read TGTGCCAGCAGCAGCGACAGGGAGCACTTAGCGGGACAGCCCCAGCATTTT.

CDR3 amino acids: CASSRTATGTGYGDTIYF. In DNA form, the CDR3 reads TGTGCCAGCAGCCGAACCGCTACCGGGACAGGGTATGGGGACACCATATATTTT. V gene TRBV7-2 combines with J gene TRBJ1-3; 9 bases align to TRBD1. Per germline, CDR1 SGHTA and CDR2 FQGNSA. The V and J ends lost 5 bases and 8 bases, in that order; junction bases with no gene match: 19. This CDR3 spans 18 amino acids.